This TCR beta chain was retrieved from a study of cytomegalovirus exposure and HLA in healthy donors. Germline loops: CDR1 ENHRY, CDR2 SYGVKD. The CDR3 spans 14 residues. J was trimmed by 4 bases and V by 6 bases; bases with no gene match: 8. Remarks on this clone: Its specificity is not known.

Study-wide points: No immune exposure information besides CMV serostatus was available.

The PCR was carried out with 60 Vbeta primers and 13 Jbeta primers. The repertoire was sequenced with immunoSEQ multiplex PCR; TCRdb's copy has only in-frame clones and lacks some. The table includes 200,000 to 250,000 clones, roughly 84% detected once. This receptor was taken from a boy aged 2 to 9 in good health and CMV-seronegative. The genes are TRBV10-3 and TRBJ2-5; 7 nucleotides agree with TRBD1. Sequencing was carried out using PBMCs. The CDR3 DNA sequence: TGTGCCATCAGAGGGGGCGGCCGAACAGAGACCCAGTACTTC. This translates into CAIRGGGRTETQYF.